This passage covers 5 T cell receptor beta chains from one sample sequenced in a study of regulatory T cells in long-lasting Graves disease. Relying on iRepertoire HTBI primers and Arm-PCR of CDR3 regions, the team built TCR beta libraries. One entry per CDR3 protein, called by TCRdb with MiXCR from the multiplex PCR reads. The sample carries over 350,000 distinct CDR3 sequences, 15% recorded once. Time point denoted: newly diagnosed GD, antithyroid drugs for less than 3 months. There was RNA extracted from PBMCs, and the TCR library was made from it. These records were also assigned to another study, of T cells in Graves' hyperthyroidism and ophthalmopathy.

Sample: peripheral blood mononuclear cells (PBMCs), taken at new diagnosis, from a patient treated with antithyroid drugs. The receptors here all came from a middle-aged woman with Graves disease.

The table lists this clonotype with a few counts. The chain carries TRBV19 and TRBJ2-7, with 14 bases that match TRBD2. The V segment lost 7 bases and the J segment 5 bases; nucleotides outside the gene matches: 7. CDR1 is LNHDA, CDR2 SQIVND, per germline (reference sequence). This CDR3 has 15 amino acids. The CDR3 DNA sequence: TGTGCCAGTAACGGACTAGCGGGAGGAGAAGACGAGCAGTACTTC. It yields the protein CASNGLAGGEDEQYF.

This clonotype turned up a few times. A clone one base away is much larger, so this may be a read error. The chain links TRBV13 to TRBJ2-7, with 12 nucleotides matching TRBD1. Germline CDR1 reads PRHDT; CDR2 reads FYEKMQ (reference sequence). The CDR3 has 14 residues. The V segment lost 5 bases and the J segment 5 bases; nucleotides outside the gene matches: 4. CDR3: CASSHGTGGNEQYF. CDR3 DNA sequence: TGTGCCAGCAGCCACGGGACAGGGGGCAACGAGCAGTACTTC.

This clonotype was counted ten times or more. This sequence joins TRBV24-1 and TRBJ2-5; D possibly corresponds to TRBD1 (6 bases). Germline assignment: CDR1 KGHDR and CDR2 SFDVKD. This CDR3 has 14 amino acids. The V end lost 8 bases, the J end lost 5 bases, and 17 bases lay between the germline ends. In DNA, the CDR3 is TGTGCCACCACTAGTAACAGGGATTTGGAGACCCAGTACTTC. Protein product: CATTSNRDLETQYF.

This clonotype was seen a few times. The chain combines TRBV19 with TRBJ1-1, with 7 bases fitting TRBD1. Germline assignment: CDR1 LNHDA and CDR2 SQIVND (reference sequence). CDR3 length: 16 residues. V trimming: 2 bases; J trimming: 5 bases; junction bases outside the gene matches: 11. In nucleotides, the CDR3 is TGTGCCAGTAGTATAAGAACTACTGGGACAGAGACTGAAGCTTTCTTT. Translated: CASSIRTTGTETEAFF.

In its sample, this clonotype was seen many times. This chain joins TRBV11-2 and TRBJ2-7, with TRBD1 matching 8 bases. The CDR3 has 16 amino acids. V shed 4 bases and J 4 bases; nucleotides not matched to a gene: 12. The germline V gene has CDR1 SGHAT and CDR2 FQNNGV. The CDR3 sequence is CASSYGYRGNSYEQYF. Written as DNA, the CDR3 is TGTGCCAGCAGCTATGGGTACAGGGGGAACAGTTACGAGCAGTACTTC. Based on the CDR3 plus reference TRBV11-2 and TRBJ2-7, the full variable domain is EAGVAQSPRYKIIEKRQSVAFWCNPISGHATLYWYQQILGQGPKLLIQFQNNGVVDDSQLPKDRFSAERLKGVDSTLKIQPAKLEDSAVYLCASSYGYRGNSYEQYFGPGTRLTVT.